The 3 T cell receptor beta chains given below trace back to one sample, sequenced in a study of T cell clones after liver transplantation. TCRdb keeps only in-frame clones here, not all; method: immunoSEQ multiplex PCR. Of 98,000 or so clones in the sample, 80% to 85% were seen once. The input for sequencing was CD4+ T cells from blood, taken before liver transplant. The receptors stem from a human donor who received a liver transplant.

This chain connects TRBV6-1 to TRBJ2-1, with 10 bases matching TRBD2. V trimming: 7 bases; J trimming: 2 bases; junction bases outside the gene matches: 5. Germline CDR1 reads MNHNS; CDR2 reads SASEGT. This CDR3 comprises 15 residues. The CDR3 here is CASTPSGRAYNEQFF. The CDR3 coding sequence is TGTGCCAGCACCCCCAGCGGGAGGGCCTACAATGAGCAGTTCTTC.

The V gene is TRBV5-6, the J gene TRBJ2-1, with 7 bases identical to TRBD2. Unmatched junction bases numbered 9, after V lost 5 bases and J lost 7 bases. The CDR3 covers 14 residues. CDR1 is SGHDT and CDR2 is YYEEEE in the germline V gene. The chain's CDR3 is CASRLRTRYNEQFF. The CDR3 bases are TGTGCCAGCAGGCTTAGGACTAGATATAATGAGCAGTTCTTC.

This chain connects TRBV6-5 to TRBJ2-7; possible D gene TRBD2, 5 bases. V dropped 0 bases and J dropped 7 bases, with 10 bases sitting between them. This CDR3 has 13 residues. CDR1 is MNHEY, CDR2 SVGAGI, per germline. The CDR3 nucleotides read TGTGCCAGCAGTTACTCCTATGGGGAGGAGCAGTACTTC. Protein: CASSYSYGEEQYF.